This TCR beta chain originates from a study of T cell changes during pregnancy in multiple sclerosis (dated by TCRdb to the late 2010s). About the full investigation: Changes in the T cell repertoire over the course of pregnancy were examined in this study in women with multiple sclerosis.

Measured from the cysteine to the phenylalanine, the CDR3 is 14 residues long. The entry retains the CDR3 DNA only, 42 bases that are in frame from base 1. The junction shows trimming of 6 bases on V and 5 bases on J, plus 16 bases between the germline ends. For CDR1 and CDR2, the germline V gene (reference sequence) lists MNHEY and SMNVEV. Receptors were amplified or captured by the immunoSEQ multiplex PCR assay. In TCRdb, the immuneACCESS table is reduced to in-frame sequences with V and J assigned. These tables do not hold every clone; where another copy was compared, an unresolved V gene accounts for under half, and the others remain unexplained. The sample table records tens of thousands of clones; roughly 93% of these occur just once. Clones ranked in the top ten supply around 3.7% of the sample. Note on this clone: The antigen it binds to is not known. Per-base qualities were not stored, and no clone one base away is much larger.

The TCR was taken from a female donor with multiple sclerosis, enrolled in a pregnancy study. The chain couples TRBV27 to TRBJ1-2; 6 matching bases give a weak D call of TRBD1. The sample consisted of CD8+ T cells from peripheral blood mononuclear cells, taken in the second trimester of pregnancy. The nucleotides read TGTGCCAGCAGCCGCGCAGGGGCTCGATATGGCTACACCTTC. This translates into CASSRAGARYGYTF.